Listed below are T cell receptor beta chains from one sample, sequenced in a study of T cell repertoires in cytomegalovirus infection. TCRdb analysed the reads with MiXCR anew, one entry per CDR3 protein. The repertoire holds about 830,000 distinct CDR3 sequences, with over 25% as singletons. For these receptors, no antigen is known. Sequencing was performed on cultured CD8+ T cells from PBMCs, taken from culture after CMV antigen stimulation. These receptors came from a human donor in good health (CMV status not recorded). Some clones in this sample may be carry-over from other donors' samples. Both conserved end residues are part of each CDR3. The order of the fields is J gene, CDR3 length, clone size, D gene, V gene, CDR3 DNA, CDR3 protein. D genes are given only for firm matches. Clone size is stated in some rows and not others, as once, few, many or a class when expanded.

J gene: TRBJ1-1; CDR3 length: 13; clone size: many; D gene: NA; V gene: TRBV4-1; CDR3 DNA: TGTGCCAGCAGTCAGGGATCGAACACTGAAGCTTTCTTT; CDR3 protein: CASSQGSNTEAFF
J gene: TRBJ2-1; CDR3 length: 15; clone size: few; D gene: NA; V gene: TRBV19; CDR3 DNA: TGTGCCAGTAGTATTGACTCCGGGACCTTGGGAGAGCAGTTCTTC; CDR3 protein: CASSIDSGTLGEQFF
J gene: TRBJ2-1; CDR3 length: 14; clone size: NA; D gene: NA; V gene: TRBV6-5; CDR3 DNA: TGTGCCAGCAGACTAGAAAGCTCCTACAATGAGCAGTTCTTC; CDR3 protein: CASRLESSYNEQFF
J gene: TRBJ2-3; CDR3 length: 17; clone size: NA; D gene: TRBD2; V gene: TRBV4-1; CDR3 DNA: TGCGCCAGCAGCCACCGGACTAGCGGGGGGGGGAGGGATACGCAGTATTTT; CDR3 protein: CASSHRTSGGGRDTQYF
J gene: TRBJ1-1; CDR3 length: 13; clone size: NA; D gene: NA; V gene: TRBV27; CDR3 DNA: TGTGCCAGCAGGTTAATAGGGGGGGCCGAAGCTTTCTTT; CDR3 protein: CASRLIGGAEAFF
J gene: TRBJ2-3; CDR3 length: 14; clone size: NA; D gene: NA; V gene: TRBV12-3/TRBV12-4; CDR3 DNA: TGTGCCAGCAGCATCGCCGGGGGCACAGATACGCAGTATTTT; CDR3 protein: CASSIAGGTDTQYF
J gene: TRBJ2-5; CDR3 length: 16; clone size: NA; D gene: TRBD2; V gene: TRBV5-6; CDR3 DNA: TGTGCCAGCAGCTTGGTAGCGGGGGGGCCCGCAGAGACCCAGTACTTC; CDR3 protein: CASSLVAGGPAETQYF
J gene: TRBJ2-1; CDR3 length: 17; clone size: few; D gene: TRBD2; V gene: TRBV29-1; CDR3 DNA: TGCAGCGTCTGGCCTCCCCGGCTAGCGGGGGGGGCCAATGAGCAGTTCTTC; CDR3 protein: CSVWPPRLAGGANEQFF
J gene: TRBJ1-2; CDR3 length: 14; clone size: many; D gene: TRBD1; V gene: TRBV19; CDR3 DNA: TGTGCCAGTAGTATAGACAACAGGGGCTATGGCTACACCTTC; CDR3 protein: CASSIDNRGYGYTF
J gene: TRBJ1-4; CDR3 length: 15; clone size: NA; D gene: NA; V gene: TRBV7-3; CDR3 DNA: TGTGCCAGCAGCTTAGAGGACAGACTTAATGAAAAACTGTTTTTT; CDR3 protein: CASSLEDRLNEKLFF
J gene: TRBJ2-5; CDR3 length: 14; clone size: NA; D gene: NA; V gene: TRBV10-2; CDR3 DNA: TGCGCCAGCAGTGAGACAGGGCTAAGGGAGACCCAGTACTTC; CDR3 protein: CASSETGLRETQYF
J gene: TRBJ2-4; CDR3 length: 14; clone size: few; D gene: TRBD1; V gene: TRBV7-9; CDR3 DNA: TGTGCCAGCAGCCGACAGGGGGCGAAAAACATTCAGTACTTC; CDR3 protein: CASSRQGAKNIQYF
J gene: TRBJ1-2; CDR3 length: 16; clone size: NA; D gene: NA; V gene: TRBV7-2; CDR3 DNA: TGTGCCAGCAGCTTAGCGCTTTGGGGCGGGATGGATGGCTACACCTTC; CDR3 protein: CASSLALWGGMDGYTF
J gene: TRBJ2-7; CDR3 length: 14; clone size: few; D gene: TRBD2; V gene: TRBV5-4; CDR3 DNA: TGTGCCAGCAGCTTGGCAGTAGCGGGCTACGAGCAGTACTTC; CDR3 protein: CASSLAVAGYEQYF
J gene: TRBJ1-1; CDR3 length: 14; clone size: many; D gene: TRBD1; V gene: TRBV28; CDR3 DNA: TGTGCCAGCAGTTTTCAGGGGGTAAGGACTGAAGCTTTCTTT; CDR3 protein: CASSFQGVRTEAFF
J gene: TRBJ2-2; CDR3 length: 17; clone size: NA; D gene: TRBD1; V gene: TRBV24-1; CDR3 DNA: TGTGCCACCAGTGATATCACCGGGACAGGGAATTCGGGGGAGCTGTTTTTT; CDR3 protein: CATSDITGTGNSGELFF
J gene: TRBJ1-1; CDR3 length: 15; clone size: NA; D gene: NA; V gene: TRBV3-1; CDR3 DNA: TGTGCCAGCAGCCAGGACGGTTATATGAACACTGAAGCTTTCTTT; CDR3 protein: CASSQDGYMNTEAFF
J gene: TRBJ2-1; CDR3 length: 21; clone size: NA; D gene: NA; V gene: TRBV6-2/TRBV6-3; CDR3 DNA: TGTGCCAGCAGTTACTCGATTGTTAGCGGGCGGGACAATCCTTCCTACAATGAGCAGTTCTTC; CDR3 protein: CASSYSIVSGRDNPSYNEQFF
J gene: TRBJ1-1; CDR3 length: 15; clone size: NA; D gene: NA; V gene: TRBV6-6; CDR3 DNA: TGTGCCAGCAGTTACAAAACGATGGAGTACACTGAAGCTTTCTTT; CDR3 protein: CASSYKTMEYTEAFF
J gene: TRBJ2-3; CDR3 length: 16; clone size: NA; D gene: NA; V gene: TRBV9; CDR3 DNA: TGTGCCAGCAGCGTAAGTGGGGGGGCCGGTACAGATACGCAGTATTTT; CDR3 protein: CASSVSGGAGTDTQYF
J gene: TRBJ2-2; CDR3 length: 18; clone size: NA; D gene: TRBD2; V gene: TRBV9; CDR3 DNA: TGTGCCAGCAGCGCTACTCTGCGGGGGGCCTTAAACACCGGGGAGCTGTTTTTT; CDR3 protein: CASSATLRGALNTGELFF
J gene: TRBJ2-3; CDR3 length: 17; clone size: few; D gene: NA; V gene: TRBV25-1; CDR3 DNA: TGTGCCAGCAGTGTCCCGGGGACTTTGATTAGCACAGATACGCAGTATTTT; CDR3 protein: CASSVPGTLISTDTQYF
J gene: TRBJ1-1; CDR3 length: 13; clone size: NA; D gene: NA; V gene: TRBV15; CDR3 DNA: TGTGCCACCGGGGAGGGATCGAACACTGAAGCTTTCTTT; CDR3 protein: CATGEGSNTEAFF
J gene: TRBJ1-1; CDR3 length: 16; clone size: NA; D gene: NA; V gene: TRBV12-5; CDR3 DNA: TGTGCTAGTGGTTTGCGCGAAGACAGGTTGAACACTGAAGCTTTCTTT; CDR3 protein: CASGLREDRLNTEAFF
J gene: TRBJ1-5; CDR3 length: 17; clone size: few; D gene: TRBD1; V gene: TRBV7-4; CDR3 DNA: TGTGCCAGCAGCTTAACCAGCAGGGCAGGGGGGAATCAGCCCCAGCATTTT; CDR3 protein: CASSLTSRAGGNQPQHF
J gene: TRBJ2-7; CDR3 length: 16; clone size: NA; D gene: NA; V gene: TRBV25-1; CDR3 DNA: TGTGCCAGCAGTGATCCTTGTCCGGGACAAGGGCACGAGCAGTACTTC; CDR3 protein: CASSDPCPGQGHEQYF
J gene: TRBJ2-3; CDR3 length: 15; clone size: NA; D gene: NA; V gene: TRBV6-1; CDR3 DNA: TGTGCCAGCAGTGATTTGGAGGGGAGCACAGATACGCAGTATTTT; CDR3 protein: CASSDLEGSTDTQYF
J gene: TRBJ1-1; CDR3 length: 15; clone size: many; D gene: NA; V gene: TRBV7-9; CDR3 DNA: TGTGCCAGCAGCCCGGGAGGCGGGGGGTGGACTGAAGCTTTCTTT; CDR3 protein: CASSPGGGGWTEAFF
J gene: TRBJ2-1; CDR3 length: 10; clone size: few; D gene: NA; V gene: TRBV7-9; CDR3 DNA: TGTGCCAGCAGCTTACGCGAGCAGTTCTTC; CDR3 protein: CASSLREQFF
J gene: TRBJ2-5; CDR3 length: 14; clone size: NA; D gene: TRBD2; V gene: TRBV5-1; CDR3 DNA: TGCGCCAGCAGTGCTAGCGGTGCGAAAGAGACCCAGTACTTC; CDR3 protein: CASSASGAKETQYF
J gene: TRBJ2-1; CDR3 length: 14; clone size: NA; D gene: TRBD2; V gene: TRBV19; CDR3 DNA: TGTGCCAGTAGTATACTAGCGGGGGGGCGCGAGCAGTTCTTC; CDR3 protein: CASSILAGGREQFF
J gene: TRBJ1-2; CDR3 length: 16; clone size: NA; D gene: TRBD1; V gene: TRBV20-1; CDR3 DNA: TGCAGTGCTAGAGATAGGGGGCGCCTCGTTAACTATGGCTACACCTTC; CDR3 protein: CSARDRGRLVNYGYTF
J gene: TRBJ2-5; CDR3 length: 15; clone size: NA; D gene: TRBD1; V gene: TRBV12-3/TRBV12-4; CDR3 DNA: TGTGCCAGCGGCGCGTTGGGACAGGGGGGAGAGACCCAGTACTTC; CDR3 protein: CASGALGQGGETQYF
J gene: TRBJ1-1; CDR3 length: 15; clone size: NA; D gene: NA; V gene: TRBV12-3/TRBV12-4; CDR3 DNA: TGTGCCAGCAGTTTATGGGGGTTTGGGGACACTGAAGCTTTCTTT; CDR3 protein: CASSLWGFGDTEAFF
J gene: TRBJ1-1; CDR3 length: 16; clone size: few; D gene: NA; V gene: TRBV19; CDR3 DNA: TGTGCCAGTAGTATAGATCAGCGGAGGGCTCTCCCTGAAGCTTTCTTT; CDR3 protein: CASSIDQRRALPEAFF